The rows below give T cell receptor beta chains drawn from one sample of a study of blood T cell repertoires in COVID-19. The protocol was immunoSEQ multiplex PCR, while the TCRdb copy is restricted to in-frame clones and leaves out a portion. The sample has about 140,000 clones, about 86% seen once. Sequenced material: peripheral blood. The receptors derive from a woman in her fifties or sixties with acute or convalescent COVID-19. Both conserved end residues are part of each CDR3. The D gene is left open where the match is weak. The size of a clone is reported for some rows only, either as once, few or many, or as a class for expanded clones.

size: -
J: TRBJ2-3
V: TRBV6-4
D: TRBD2
DNA: TGTGCCAGCAGTCGACTAGCGCCTGGCACAGATACGCAGTATTTT
CDR3: CASSRLAPGTDTQYF

size: few
J: TRBJ2-5
V: TRBV28
D: TRBD1
DNA: TGTGCCAGCAGGTTACAGGGGAGCGCGGGTCAAGAGACCCAGTACTTC
CDR3: CASRLQGSAGQETQYF

size: -
J: TRBJ2-5
V: TRBV4-3
D: TRBD2
DNA: TGCGCCAGCAGCCAGGGACTAGCCCAAGAGACCCAGTACTTC
CDR3: CASSQGLAQETQYF

size: -
J: TRBJ2-2
V: TRBV5-5
D: TRBD2
DNA: TGTGCCAGCAGCCAACTAGCGGGAGCGAACACCGGGGAGCTGTTTTTT
CDR3: CASSQLAGANTGELFF

size: few
J: TRBJ1-5
V: TRBV7-9
D: -
DNA: TGTGCCAGCAGCTTAAGGGGGAGTGATCAGCCCCAGCATTTT
CDR3: CASSLRGSDQPQHF

size: -
J: TRBJ1-6
V: TRBV30
D: -
DNA: TGTGCCTGGAGTCCAGGTTCACCCCTCCACTTT
CDR3: CAWSPGSPLHF

size: -
J: TRBJ1-2
V: TRBV21-1
D: -
DNA: TGTGCCAGCAGCAAAGATATGGGAGGGGGTTTAGCTAACTATGGCTACACCTTC
CDR3: CASSKDMGGGLANYGYTF

size: -
J: TRBJ2-3
V: TRBV2
D: TRBD1
DNA: TGTGCCAGCGACAGGGCCTCCACAGATACGCAGTATTTT
CDR3: CASDRASTDTQYF

size: -
J: TRBJ1-4
V: TRBV27
D: TRBD1
DNA: TGTGCCAGCAGTTTATCAGGGACAGGGAGGAATGAAAAACTGTTTTTT
CDR3: CASSLSGTGRNEKLFF

size: -
J: TRBJ2-3
V: TRBV7-2
D: TRBD2
DNA: TGTGCCAGCAGCTTACGGGGGGGAGGTGGTACAGATACGCAGTATTTT
CDR3: CASSLRGGGGTDTQYF

size: -
J: TRBJ2-3
V: TRBV9
D: TRBD2
DNA: TGTGCCAGCAGCGGAAACATAGCGGGAGGAACAGATACGCAGTATTTT
CDR3: CASSGNIAGGTDTQYF

size: -
J: TRBJ2-7
V: TRBV5-1
D: TRBD1
DNA: TGCGCCAGCAGCCCGGACAGGGACGAGCAGTACTTC
CDR3: CASSPDRDEQYF

size: -
J: TRBJ1-1
V: TRBV18
D: -
DNA: TGTGCCAGCTCACCACCGGTCAGGGGAACTTTCTTT
CDR3: CASSPPVRGTFF

size: -
J: TRBJ1-1
V: TRBV27
D: -
DNA: TGTGCCAGCAGTTCCCCCCATCTTTCCAGGGGAGCTTTCTTT
CDR3: CASSSPHLSRGAFF

size: once
J: TRBJ2-5
V: TRBV2
D: -
DNA: TGTGCCAGCAGTCGGGGGTTGGCGGAGACCCAGTACTTC
CDR3: CASSRGLAETQYF

size: -
J: TRBJ1-2
V: TRBV9
D: -
DNA: TGTGCCAGCAGCGGGAACAGGGACGGCTACACCTTC
CDR3: CASSGNRDGYTF

size: -
J: TRBJ1-5
V: TRBV28
D: -
DNA: TGTGCCAGCAGGTATTCATCAGGGAACAATCAGCCCCAGCATTTT
CDR3: CASRYSSGNNQPQHF

size: -
J: TRBJ1-2
V: TRBV27
D: TRBD1
DNA: TGTGCCAGCAGAATCACAGGGGGTGGCTACACCTTC
CDR3: CASRITGGGYTF

size: -
J: TRBJ2-7
V: TRBV4-1
D: -
DNA: TGCGCCAGCAGCGCAGGGTCTCTCTACGAGCAGTACTTC
CDR3: CASSAGSLYEQYF

size: -
J: TRBJ2-1
V: TRBV7-9
D: TRBD2
DNA: TGTGCCAGCAGCCGAGGGACTAGTTTTGAGCAGTTCTTC
CDR3: CASSRGTSFEQFF

size: -
J: TRBJ1-5
V: TRBV27
D: TRBD1
DNA: TGTGCCAGCAGCCCTTCGATGGACAGGACGTATCAGCCCCAGCATTTT
CDR3: CASSPSMDRTYQPQHF

size: once
J: TRBJ2-1
V: TRBV4-2
D: -
DNA: TGTGCCAGCAGCCAGGGGGACAAAACTAATGAGCAGTTCTTC
CDR3: CASSQGDKTNEQFF

size: -
J: TRBJ2-7
V: TRBV27
D: -
DNA: TGTGCCAGCAGTCTAGTTCATGGAGGGAGCTACGAGCAGTACTTC
CDR3: CASSLVHGGSYEQYF

size: -
J: TRBJ2-7
V: TRBV7-8
D: TRBD2
DNA: TGTGCCAGCAGACCCGGGACTAGCGGGAACCACGAGCAGTACTTC
CDR3: CASRPGTSGNHEQYF

size: -
J: TRBJ2-1
V: TRBV4-2
D: TRBD2
DNA: TGTGCCAGCAGCCATGCCGGGACTAGTTTAGGGGAGCAGTTCTTC
CDR3: CASSHAGTSLGEQFF

size: once
J: TRBJ2-7
V: TRBV10-3
D: -
DNA: TGTGCCATCAGTGGGGGTCCGACTAGCTCCTACGAGCAGTACTTC
CDR3: CAISGGPTSSYEQYF

size: once
J: TRBJ2-7
V: TRBV9
D: -
DNA: TGTGCCAGCAGCGTATCCAGAGGGAAGGTTTACGAGCAGTACTTC
CDR3: CASSVSRGKVYEQYF

size: -
J: TRBJ1-1
V: TRBV28
D: TRBD1
DNA: TGTGCCAGCAGTTTTTCTAGGGGGCTGGACACTGAAGCTTTCTTT
CDR3: CASSFSRGLDTEAFF

size: -
J: TRBJ1-1
V: TRBV19
D: -
DNA: TGTGCCAGTAGTATTAGGAGGACAGAGAACACTGAAGCTTTCTTT
CDR3: CASSIRRTENTEAFF

size: -
J: TRBJ1-2
V: TRBV2
D: -
DNA: TGTGCCAGCAGCGGGGATTATGGCTACACCTTC
CDR3: CASSGDYGYTF

size: -
J: TRBJ1-6
V: TRBV4-1
D: -
DNA: TGCGCCAGCAGTCTCAATCGGGGGGGAAATTCACCCCTCCACTTT
CDR3: CASSLNRGGNSPLHF

size: -
J: TRBJ1-5
V: TRBV6-2/TRBV6-3
D: TRBD1
DNA: TGTGCCAGCAGTTACTCGAGGTCCGGGACAGCTCAATTCAATCAGCCCCAGCATTTT
CDR3: CASSYSRSGTAQFNQPQHF

size: -
J: TRBJ1-1
V: TRBV6-2/TRBV6-3
D: -
DNA: TGTGCCAGCAGTTCCCCCGGACTGGGAAAGTCTGAAGCTTTCTTT
CDR3: CASSSPGLGKSEAFF

size: -
J: TRBJ2-7
V: TRBV11-3
D: TRBD2
DNA: TGTGCCAGCAGCTTAGATCGGTTGAGTAGCGGGAGCTCCTACGAGCAGTACTTC
CDR3: CASSLDRLSSGSSYEQYF

size: once
J: TRBJ1-2
V: TRBV6-1
D: -
DNA: TGTGCCAGCAGTGAAGCGGCCGGCAGAGGCTATGGCTACACCTTC
CDR3: CASSEAAGRGYGYTF

size: -
J: TRBJ2-7
V: TRBV5-4
D: TRBD1
DNA: TGTGCCAGCAGTAGGGACAGGGGAGTATACGAGCAGTACTTC
CDR3: CASSRDRGVYEQYF

size: -
J: TRBJ2-2
V: TRBV6-2/TRBV6-3
D: TRBD2
DNA: TGTGCCAGCAGTTACCCGACTAGCGCTTACACCGGGGAGCTGTTTTTT
CDR3: CASSYPTSAYTGELFF

size: -
J: TRBJ1-1
V: TRBV2
D: TRBD1
DNA: TGTGCCAGCAGTCCGGGACAGGGAACCACTGAAGCTTTCTTT
CDR3: CASSPGQGTTEAFF

size: -
J: TRBJ1-1
V: TRBV18
D: TRBD1
DNA: TGTGCCAGCTCGGGATCAGGGGGTGGGCTCACTGAAGCTTTCTTT
CDR3: CASSGSGGGLTEAFF

size: -
J: TRBJ2-1
V: TRBV3-1/TRBV3-2
D: TRBD2
DNA: TGTGCCAGCAGCCAAGATCGCGGACTAGCCCTTACCTACAATGAGCAGTTCTTC
CDR3: CASSQDRGLALTYNEQFF

size: -
J: TRBJ2-7
V: TRBV11-2
D: TRBD2
DNA: TGTGCCAGCAGCTCCCAAGTAAAGAGACTAGCCGGAAACGAGCAGTACTTC
CDR3: CASSSQVKRLAGNEQYF

size: -
J: TRBJ1-6
V: TRBV5-6
D: -
DNA: TGTGCCAGCAGCCCCCACACCACGACAGCACCGAGTAATTCACCCCTCCACTTT
CDR3: CASSPHTTTAPSNSPLHF

size: once
J: TRBJ2-5
V: TRBV11-2
D: -
DNA: TGTGCCAGCAGCTTATCATCCGGGAGCTCCCGGGTCTACTTC
CDR3: CASSLSSGSSRVYF

size: -
J: TRBJ2-7
V: TRBV11-2
D: -
DNA: TGTGCCAGCAGCTTAGGGACAGTCTACGAGCAGTACTTC
CDR3: CASSLGTVYEQYF

size: once
J: TRBJ2-1
V: TRBV7-9
D: -
DNA: TGTGCCAGCAGCTTGAGTTCCGTCAATGAGCAGTTCTTC
CDR3: CASSLSSVNEQFF

size: -
J: TRBJ2-7
V: TRBV4-3
D: -
DNA: TGCGCCAGCAGCCAAGTCTTAACGGGAACCTACGAGCAGTACTTC
CDR3: CASSQVLTGTYEQYF

size: -
J: TRBJ1-2
V: TRBV7-9
D: TRBD1
DNA: TGTGCCAGCAGCCTGGGACAGCTCAACTATGGCTACACCTTC
CDR3: CASSLGQLNYGYTF

size: once
J: TRBJ2-3
V: TRBV7-2
D: TRBD2
DNA: TGTGCCAGCAGCTTAGTGGGGGGAGGGGGCACAGATACGCAGTATTTT
CDR3: CASSLVGGGGTDTQYF

size: -
J: TRBJ2-1
V: TRBV27
D: -
DNA: TGTGCCAGCAGTTTATTGGGCGGGGCAAACTACAATGAGCAGTTCTTC
CDR3: CASSLLGGANYNEQFF

size: -
J: TRBJ2-2
V: TRBV28
D: -
DNA: TGTGCCAGCAGTACAACAGGAAACACCGGGGAGCTGTTTTTT
CDR3: CASSTTGNTGELFF

size: few
J: TRBJ2-2
V: TRBV27
D: -
DNA: TGTGCCGGCTTCATGGACAGTTACCCATACACCGGGGAGCTGTTTTTT
CDR3: CAGFMDSYPYTGELFF

size: few
J: TRBJ1-4
V: TRBV4-1
D: TRBD1
DNA: TGCGCCAGCAGCGGACCAGGGGGTTATACTGAAAAACTGTTTTTT
CDR3: CASSGPGGYTEKLFF

size: -
J: TRBJ1-4
V: TRBV11-2
D: -
DNA: TGTGCCAGCAGCTTAGAGATCTTCCTACCGAATGAAAAACTGTTTTTT
CDR3: CASSLEIFLPNEKLFF

size: few
J: TRBJ1-1
V: TRBV11-2
D: -
DNA: TGTGCCAGCAGCCCGAGGGTGGGGTCGGGCACTGAAGCTTTCTTT
CDR3: CASSPRVGSGTEAFF

size: -
J: TRBJ2-5
V: TRBV29-1
D: TRBD1
DNA: TGCAGCCTAAGAGCAGGGGGCTTCCAAGAGACCCAGTACTTC
CDR3: CSLRAGGFQETQYF

size: once
J: TRBJ2-3
V: TRBV10-3
D: -
DNA: TGTGCCATCAGTCCTCAGGGGTGGACAGATACGCAGTATTTT
CDR3: CAISPQGWTDTQYF

size: -
J: TRBJ2-1
V: TRBV5-1
D: TRBD1
DNA: TGCGCCAGCAGCTTGGACGAATTGACAGGGAGTAGTTATGAGCAGTTCTTC
CDR3: CASSLDELTGSSYEQFF